The 6 T cell receptor beta chains listed next were all sequenced from one sample in a study of Graves' ophthalmopathy and Graves' hyperthyroidism. RNA transcripts provided the template for amplifying TCR beta CDR3 regions. Second-round multiplex PCR followed a first-round RT-PCR using HTBI primers. TCRdb processed the multiplex PCR reads anew with MiXCR; each CDR3 protein has one entry. The sample consists of 500,000 to 800,000 distinct CDR3 sequences, about 40% of them appearing once. Sequenced input: peripheral blood. The receptor source for this set is an adult man with Graves' ophthalmopathy.

On this clonotype itself: A read error may explain this, as a much larger clone is one base away. The chain is built from TRBV3-1 and TRBJ1-1; D remains ambiguous. This CDR3 is built from 12 residues. V dropped 4 bases and J dropped 9 bases, with 12 bases sitting between them. Germline-derived CDR1 and CDR2 are LGHDT and YNNKEL (reference sequence). In DNA, the CDR3 is TGTGCCAGCAGCCCACCAAGGGTTAAAGCTTTCTTT. The encoded protein is CASSPPRVKAFF.

This clonotype came up once. Given a much more abundant clone one base away, this may be a read error. The chain uses TRBV5-1 and TRBJ1-2; D uncertain. CDR3 length equals 15 residues. Germline V gives CDR1 SGHRS, CDR2 YFSETQ. CDR3 sequence: CASSLPDAANCGYTF. The CDR3 DNA follows: TGCGCCAGCAGCTTGCCGGACGCCGCTAACTGTGGCTACACCTTC.

The chain has TRBV10-3 and TRBJ2-7; 7 nucleotides line up with TRBD2. V lost 8 bases and J lost 2; bases outside the gene matches: 15. The CDR3 runs to 16 residues. Per the germline V gene, CDR1 is ENHRY and CDR2 is SYGVKD. The CDR3 coding sequence is TGTGCCATCGGGGGAGGGGTGACGGGGCGAACCTACGAGCAGTACTTC. This codes for CAIGGGVTGRTYEQYF.

This clonotype was seen ten or more times. The chain links TRBV29-1 to TRBJ2-7; 12 bases map to TRBD2. Germline V gene lookup returns CDR1 SQVTM and CDR2 ANQGSEA. This CDR3 is built from 12 residues. V dropped 8 bases and J dropped 4; count of bases not matched to a gene: 3. The CDR3 loop reads CSLAGGPYEQYF. The CDR3 bases are TGCAGCCTAGCGGGAGGGCCTTACGAGCAGTACTTC.

This clonotype has more than one count but fewer than ten. The chain combines TRBV11-2 with TRBJ2-2; D may be TRBD1 (5 bases). This CDR3 has 15 residues. V gave up 1 base and J gave up 5 bases, with 11 bases separating them. CDR1 SGHAT and CDR2 FQNNGV come from the germline V gene. The CDR3 here is CASSLVVGRTGELFF. The CDR3, as DNA: TGTGCCAGCAGCTTAGTTGTGGGGCGGACCGGGGAGCTGTTTTTT.

This clonotype was seen at least ten times. The V and J genes are TRBV20-1 and TRBJ1-1; D is undetermined. Germline-derived CDR1 and CDR2 are DFQATT and SNEGSKA (reference sequence). V was clipped by 7 bases and J by 1 base, with 10 bases between them. The CDR3 has 12 amino acids. The CDR3: CSVRPQNTEAFF. The CDR3 DNA is TGCAGTGTCCGGCCCCAGAACACTGAAGCTTTCTTT.